This T cell receptor beta chain was identified during a study of T cell repertoires in cytomegalovirus infection. TCRdb called the reads again in MiXCR, with one record for every CDR3 protein. The table has 650,000 to 850,000 distinct CDR3 sequences, almost 30% seen once. A note on this clonotype: Its antigen is as yet unknown.

Germline-derived CDR1 and CDR2 are MNHNY and SVGAGI (reference sequence). The CDR3 length is 14 residues. V dropped 6 bases and J dropped 8 bases, with 19 bases sitting between them. This TCR was recovered from a human donor in good health (CMV status not recorded). Some clones in this sample may be carry-over from other donors' samples. The chain carries TRBV6-6 and TRBJ1-2, with D maybe TRBD1 (5 bases). Sequences were derived from cultured CD8+ T cells from PBMCs, sampled from culture after CMV antigen stimulation. CDR3 sequence (DNA): TGTGCCAGCAGCGGGGGGACGGACGGGGGAGGCTACACCTTC. Protein sequence: CASSGGTDGGGYTF.